Listed here are 5 T cell receptor beta chains from one sample, sequenced in a study of T-cell memory formation after mild COVID-19. Via MiXCR, TCRdb re-called the 5' RACE reads, giving one row per CDR3 protein. The table shows 200,000 to 300,000 distinct CDR3 sequences, with approximately 9% occurring only once. Sequencing was done on a sample of PBMCs or a T cell subset sorted from them (not recorded which). These receptors originate from a young man who had mild COVID-19 (a few samples of this study predate the infection). Cell type and time point are not known.

A few counts support this clonotype. This chain uses TRBV6-5 with TRBJ1-1; D is uncertain. The germline V gene has CDR1 MNHEY and CDR2 SVGAGI. This CDR3 region has 13 residues. The V and J ends lost 8 bases and 4 bases respectively, with 14 bases between them. In DNA, the CDR3 is TGTGCCAGCGGGCCGTCTCTTCTCACTGAAGCTTTCTTT. It is translated as CASGPSLLTEAFF.

Only a few counts were recorded for this clonotype. The chain carries TRBV10-2 and TRBJ2-5; D uncertain. The CDR3 totals 14 residues. Germline loops: CDR1 WSHSY, CDR2 SAAADI. V shed 2 bases and J shed 6 bases, with 13 bases lying between them. The CDR3 DNA is TGCGCCAGCAGTGAGCGGTCGGCTACTCAGACCCAGTACTTC. Residues: CASSERSATQTQYF.

The chain combines TRBV10-1 with TRBJ2-3; 9 positions match TRBD2. With V trimmed by 3 bases and J by 2 bases, 6 bases remained unmatched. The CDR3 extends over 16 amino acids. Germline V gene lookup returns CDR1 WNHNN and CDR2 SYGVQD (reference sequence). The CDR3 DNA reads TGCGCCAGCAGTGAATCCCTAGCGGGGTACACAGATACGCAGTATTTT. It encodes CASSESLAGYTDTQYF.

This clonotype has a count of ten or more. The chain uses TRBV4-3 and TRBJ2-6; D may correspond to TRBD1 or TRBD2 (5 bases each). Germline V gene sequence: CDR1 LGHNA, CDR2 YSLEER. This CDR3 is 16 amino acids long. The V and J ends lost 0 bases and 4 bases respectively, with 10 bases between them. CDR3 amino acids: CASSQDRGVGANVLTF. The DNA of the CDR3 is TGCGCCAGCAGCCAAGATAGAGGGGTAGGGGCCAACGTCCTGACTTTC.

This clonotype was seen more than once but under ten times. One junction end does not reproduce the germline sequence, and a read error may be involved. The chain has TRBV5-1 and TRBJ1-1; no reliable D call. Germline values: CDR1 SGHRS, CDR2 YFSETQ. CDR3 length: 16 amino acids. The CDR3 here is CASSLAVLTGNTEAFF. The CDR3 DNA is TGCGCCAGCAGTTTGGCGGTTCTCACGGGGAACACTGAAGCTTTCTTT.